Many counts were recorded for the clone carrying this T cell receptor (beta chain). The antigen remains undetermined. On each TCR cDNA molecule, a unique molecular identifier was present. Each CDR3 protein gets one entry after TCRdb re-called the 5' RACE reads with MiXCR. The profile shows over 25,000 distinct CDR3 sequences, approximately 7% of them singletons. The data belong to a study of spatial heterogeneity in lung cancer. Study-wide background: Strong correlation linked TCR transcript counts in tumor regions to a T cell module score derived from matched bulk RNA-seq.

Time point denoted: sample taken at primary tumor resection. 72 TRACERx patients with early, untreated non-small cell lung cancer donated samples. Unsorted tumor, nontumor lung tissue or cryopreserved PBMC supplied the whole RNA. Trimming took 3 bases from V and 9 from J; bases not matched to a gene: 3. This CDR3 region has 14 residues. Germline assignment: CDR1 LGHDT and CDR2 YNNKEL (reference sequence). General study findings and limits: It was found that expanded intratumoral alpha and beta TCR counts tracked tumor mutation counts.

The sample was lung tumor tissue, taken at surgery. This rearrangement joins TRBV3-1 to TRBJ1-6, with 9 nucleotides matching TRBD1. The receptor was isolated from a male donor with early-stage non-small cell lung cancer. The DNA for the CDR3 is TGTGCCAGCAGCCAGACAGGGGGAAGTTCACCCCTCCACTTT. This codes for CASSQTGGSSPLHF.